A selection of T cell receptor beta chains follows, all from one sample in a study of CD8+ T cells in alopecia areata. Assay: immunoSEQ multiplex PCR; the TCRdb copy retains only in-frame clones and omits some. Of about 150,000 clones in the sample, 40% to 50% are singletons; the top ten hold over 5.5%. Sequenced material: CD4+ T cells sorted from blood. These receptors all come from a human donor with alopecia areata. Both conserved end residues are part of each CDR3. A D gene is named only where the DNA matches it firmly. The listing skips clone size in some rows; elsewhere it reads once, few, many or a size class.

D gene: NA; J gene: TRBJ2-3; clone size: NA; V gene: TRBV29-1; CDR3 protein: CSVRTTELSTDTQYF; CDR3 DNA: TGCAGCGTTAGGACGACTGAACTCAGCACAGATACGCAGTATTTT
D gene: NA; J gene: TRBJ1-2; clone size: NA; V gene: TRBV5-1; CDR3 protein: CASSLGAEGYTF; CDR3 DNA: TGCGCCAGCAGCTTAGGAGCCGAGGGCTACACCTTC
D gene: NA; J gene: TRBJ1-2; clone size: NA; V gene: TRBV2; CDR3 protein: CASNRGGNYGYTF; CDR3 DNA: TGTGCCAGCAACCGGGGCGGGAACTATGGCTACACCTTC
D gene: TRBD2; J gene: TRBJ2-5; clone size: NA; V gene: TRBV7-8; CDR3 protein: CASSALAGGETQYF; CDR3 DNA: TGTGCCAGCAGCGCACTAGCGGGAGGAGAGACCCAGTACTTC
D gene: NA; J gene: TRBJ1-1; clone size: NA; V gene: TRBV29-1; CDR3 protein: CSVEGPGRRNTEAFF; CDR3 DNA: TGCAGCGTCGAAGGGCCCGGGCGCCGGAACACTGAAGCTTTCTTT
D gene: NA; J gene: TRBJ2-5; clone size: few; V gene: TRBV2; CDR3 protein: CASSPGIQETQYF; CDR3 DNA: TGTGCCAGCAGTCCCGGGATACAAGAGACCCAGTACTTC
D gene: TRBD2; J gene: TRBJ2-1; clone size: NA; V gene: TRBV30; CDR3 protein: CAWSPLADNEQFF; CDR3 DNA: TGTGCCTGGAGTCCACTAGCGGACAATGAGCAGTTCTTC
D gene: NA; J gene: TRBJ1-5; clone size: NA; V gene: TRBV27; CDR3 protein: CASSTKGNSNQPQHF; CDR3 DNA: TGTGCCAGCAGTACGAAGGGCAATAGCAATCAGCCCCAGCATTTT
D gene: NA; J gene: TRBJ1-2; clone size: NA; V gene: TRBV25-1; CDR3 protein: CASSGSRTYGYTF; CDR3 DNA: TGTGCCAGCAGTGGCTCCAGGACCTATGGCTACACCTTC
D gene: NA; J gene: TRBJ2-3; clone size: NA; V gene: TRBV2; CDR3 protein: CASSEILTRTDTQYF; CDR3 DNA: TGTGCCAGCAGTGAAATCTTGACTCGCACAGATACGCAGTATTTT
D gene: NA; J gene: TRBJ1-5; clone size: few; V gene: TRBV19; CDR3 protein: CASSLHEGRAHQPQHF; CDR3 DNA: TGTGCCAGTAGTCTTCATGAGGGTCGAGCACATCAGCCCCAGCATTTT
D gene: NA; J gene: TRBJ2-1; clone size: NA; V gene: TRBV11-1; CDR3 protein: CASSPQSLYNEQFF; CDR3 DNA: TGTGCCAGCAGCCCCCAGTCTTTGTACAATGAGCAGTTCTTC
D gene: NA; J gene: TRBJ1-3; clone size: NA; V gene: TRBV29-1; CDR3 protein: CSGYEYLPGNTIYF; CDR3 DNA: TGCAGCGGATACGAATATTTACCTGGAAACACCATATATTTT
D gene: NA; J gene: TRBJ1-2; clone size: NA; V gene: TRBV29-1; CDR3 protein: CSVATRTYGYTF; CDR3 DNA: TGCAGCGTTGCCACCCGGACGTATGGCTACACCTTC
D gene: NA; J gene: TRBJ2-1; clone size: NA; V gene: TRBV19; CDR3 protein: CASRSLAPNVEQFF; CDR3 DNA: TGTGCCAGTAGATCTCTAGCGCCGAACGTTGAGCAGTTCTTC